This record looks at one TCR beta chain sequence and its context. No antigen is known for it. These data originate in a study of T cell responses to AZD1222 COVID-19 vaccine. Whole-study results and caveats: Baseline serology detected seropositivity in only five or six AZD1222 recipients.

Some clones are missing from TCRdb's copy, which holds only in-frame ones; the method was immunoSEQ multiplex PCR. Altogether tens of thousands of clones are present, roughly 84% being singletons, with the ten largest covering roughly a quarter. The germline V gene has CDR1 MNHEY and CDR2 SMNVEV (reference sequence). CDR3 length equals 14 residues. With 3 bases removed from V and 2 bases from J, the gap between germline ends came to 10 bases. V is TRBV27 and J is TRBJ1-1; maybe TRBD1 (5 bases). This sequence was found in an adult in good health. The material was peripheral blood, obtained on day 0 of AZD1222 vaccination. The CDR3 DNA sequence: TGTGCCAGCAGTTTGCCGTGGACAAACACTGAAGCTTTCTTT. Translated, it gives CASSLPWTNTEAFF.